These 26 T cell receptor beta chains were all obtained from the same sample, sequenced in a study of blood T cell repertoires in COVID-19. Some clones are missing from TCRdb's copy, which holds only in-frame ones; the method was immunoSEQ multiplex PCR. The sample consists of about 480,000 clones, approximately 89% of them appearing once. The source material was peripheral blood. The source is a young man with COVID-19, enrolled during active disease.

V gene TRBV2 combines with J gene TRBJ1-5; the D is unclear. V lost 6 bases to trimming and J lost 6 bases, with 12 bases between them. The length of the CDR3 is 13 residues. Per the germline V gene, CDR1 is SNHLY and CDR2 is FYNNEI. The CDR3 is CASSMRVFQPQHF. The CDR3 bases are TGTGCCAGCAGCATGAGGGTTTTTCAGCCCCAGCATTTT.

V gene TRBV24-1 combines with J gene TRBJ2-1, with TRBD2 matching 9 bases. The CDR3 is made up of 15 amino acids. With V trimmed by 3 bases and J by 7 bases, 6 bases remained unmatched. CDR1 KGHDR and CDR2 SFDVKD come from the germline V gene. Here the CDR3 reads CATSDRGRAGNEQFF. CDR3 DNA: TGTGCCACCAGTGATCGCGGGAGGGCCGGGAATGAGCAGTTCTTC.

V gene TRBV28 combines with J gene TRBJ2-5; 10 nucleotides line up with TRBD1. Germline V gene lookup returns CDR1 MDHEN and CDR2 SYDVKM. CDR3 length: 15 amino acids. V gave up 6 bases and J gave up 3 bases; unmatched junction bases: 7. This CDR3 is CASRPATGGKETQYF. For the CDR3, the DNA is TGTGCCAGCAGACCCGCGACAGGGGGCAAAGAGACCCAGTACTTC. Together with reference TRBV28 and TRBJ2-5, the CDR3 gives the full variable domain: DVKVTQSSRYLVKRTGEKVFLECVQDMDHENMFWYRQDPGLGLRLIYFSYDVKMKEKGDIPEGYSVSREKKERFSLILESASTNQTSMYLCASRPATGGKETQYFGPGTRLLVL.

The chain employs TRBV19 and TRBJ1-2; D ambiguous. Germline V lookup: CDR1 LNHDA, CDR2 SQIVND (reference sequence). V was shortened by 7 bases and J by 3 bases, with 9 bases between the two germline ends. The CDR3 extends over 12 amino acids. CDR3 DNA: TGTGCCAGTAACGAGGGATACTATGGCTACACCTTC. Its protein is CASNEGYYGYTF. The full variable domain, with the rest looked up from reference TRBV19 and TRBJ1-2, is DGGITQSPKYLFRKEGQNVTLSCEQNLNHDAMYWYRQDPGQGLRLIYYSQIVNDFQKGDIAEGYSVSREKKESFPLTVTSAQKNPTAFYLCASNEGYYGYTFGSGTRLTVV.

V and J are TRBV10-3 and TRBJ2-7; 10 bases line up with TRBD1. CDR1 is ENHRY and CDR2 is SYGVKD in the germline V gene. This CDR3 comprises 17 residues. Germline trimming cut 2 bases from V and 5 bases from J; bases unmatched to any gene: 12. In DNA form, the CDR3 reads TGTGCCATCAGTGAGCCAGGGGACAGGGGCCGGTCCCACGAGCAGTACTTC. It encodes CAISEPGDRGRSHEQYF.

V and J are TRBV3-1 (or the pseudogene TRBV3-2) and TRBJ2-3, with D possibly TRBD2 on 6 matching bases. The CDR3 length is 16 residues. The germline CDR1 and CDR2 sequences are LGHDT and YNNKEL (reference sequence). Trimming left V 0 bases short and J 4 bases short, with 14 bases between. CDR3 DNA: TGTGCCAGCAGCCAAGATCTTGCGGGGCCCCCAGATACGCAGTATTTT. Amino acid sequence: CASSQDLAGPPDTQYF.

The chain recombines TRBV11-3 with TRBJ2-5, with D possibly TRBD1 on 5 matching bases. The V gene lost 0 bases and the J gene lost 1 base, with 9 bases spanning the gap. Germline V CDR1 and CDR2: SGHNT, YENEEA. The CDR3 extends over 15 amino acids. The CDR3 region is CASSLDAGLQETQYF. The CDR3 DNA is TGTGCCAGCAGCTTAGATGCAGGGCTCCAAGAGACCCAGTACTTC.

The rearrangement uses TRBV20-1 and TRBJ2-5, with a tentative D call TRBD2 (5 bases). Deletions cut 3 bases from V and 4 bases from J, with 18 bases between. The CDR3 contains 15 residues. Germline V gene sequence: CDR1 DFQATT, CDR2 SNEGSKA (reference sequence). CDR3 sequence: CSASIQRSRGETQYF. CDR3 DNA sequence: TGCAGTGCTAGTATCCAGCGGAGTCGGGGAGAGACCCAGTACTTC.

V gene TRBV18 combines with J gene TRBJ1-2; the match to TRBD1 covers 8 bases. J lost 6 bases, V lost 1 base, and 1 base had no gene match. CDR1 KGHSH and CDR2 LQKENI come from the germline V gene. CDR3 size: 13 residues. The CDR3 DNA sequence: TGTGCCAGCTCACCACGGACAGGGAATGGCTACACCTTC. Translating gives CASSPRTGNGYTF.

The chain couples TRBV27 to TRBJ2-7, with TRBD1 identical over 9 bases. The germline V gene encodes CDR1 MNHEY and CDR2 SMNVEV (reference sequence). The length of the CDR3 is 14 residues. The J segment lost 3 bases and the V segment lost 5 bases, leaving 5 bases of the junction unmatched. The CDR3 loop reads CASSKRDRDYEQYF. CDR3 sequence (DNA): TGTGCCAGCAGTAAACGGGACAGGGACTACGAGCAGTACTTC.

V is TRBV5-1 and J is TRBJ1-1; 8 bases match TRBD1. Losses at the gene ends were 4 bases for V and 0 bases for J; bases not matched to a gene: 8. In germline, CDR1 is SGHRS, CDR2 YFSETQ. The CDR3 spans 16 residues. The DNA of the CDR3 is TGCGCCAGCAGCCCGGGACAGGTGGGCTTGAACACTGAAGCTTTCTTT. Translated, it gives CASSPGQVGLNTEAFF. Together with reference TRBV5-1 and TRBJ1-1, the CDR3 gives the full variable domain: KAGVTQTPRYLIKTRGQQVTLSCSPISGHRSVSWYQQTPGQGLQFLFEYFSETQRNKGNFPGRFSGRQFSNSRSEMNVSTLELGDSALYLCASSPGQVGLNTEAFFGQGTRLTVV.

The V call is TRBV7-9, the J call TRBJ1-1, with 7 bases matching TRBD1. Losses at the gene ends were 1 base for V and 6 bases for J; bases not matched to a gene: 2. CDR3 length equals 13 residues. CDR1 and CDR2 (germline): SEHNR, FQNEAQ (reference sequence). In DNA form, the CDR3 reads TGTGCCAGCAGCTTAGAGGGGGCCGCTGAAGCTTTCTTT. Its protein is CASSLEGAAEAFF.

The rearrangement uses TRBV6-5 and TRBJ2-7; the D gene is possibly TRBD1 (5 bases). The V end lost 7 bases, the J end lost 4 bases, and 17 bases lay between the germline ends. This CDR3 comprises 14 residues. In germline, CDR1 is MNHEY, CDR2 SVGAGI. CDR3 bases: TGTGCCAGCAACCCTGACAGTTTCCCATACGAGCAGTACTTC. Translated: CASNPDSFPYEQYF.

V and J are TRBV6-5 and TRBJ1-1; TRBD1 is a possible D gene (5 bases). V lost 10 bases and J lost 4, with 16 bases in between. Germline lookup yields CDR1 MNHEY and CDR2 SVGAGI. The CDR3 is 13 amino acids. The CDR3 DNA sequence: TGTGCCATGGCTCGGGCCGGGGGCACTGAAGCTTTCTTT. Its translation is CAMARAGGTEAFF.

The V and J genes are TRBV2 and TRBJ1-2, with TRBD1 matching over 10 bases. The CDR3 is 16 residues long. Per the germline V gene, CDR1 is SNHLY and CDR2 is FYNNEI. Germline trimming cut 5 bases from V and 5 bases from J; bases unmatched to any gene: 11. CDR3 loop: CASSSGTGAVVYGYTF. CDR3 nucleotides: TGTGCCAGCAGTTCCGGGACAGGGGCTGTGGTTTATGGCTACACCTTC.

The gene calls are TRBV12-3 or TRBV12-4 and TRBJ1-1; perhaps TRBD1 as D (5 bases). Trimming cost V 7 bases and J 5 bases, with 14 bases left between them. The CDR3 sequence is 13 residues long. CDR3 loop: CASTRGGLTEAFF. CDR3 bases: TGTGCCAGCACCCGGGGGGGTCTGACTGAAGCTTTCTTT.

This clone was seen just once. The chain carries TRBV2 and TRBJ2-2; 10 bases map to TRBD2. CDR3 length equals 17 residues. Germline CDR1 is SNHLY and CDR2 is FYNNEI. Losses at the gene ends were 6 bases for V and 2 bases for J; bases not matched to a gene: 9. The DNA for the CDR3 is TGTGCCAGCAGCGCCACGAGCGGGGGGGGCAACACCGGGGAGCTGTTTTTT. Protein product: CASSATSGGGNTGELFF.

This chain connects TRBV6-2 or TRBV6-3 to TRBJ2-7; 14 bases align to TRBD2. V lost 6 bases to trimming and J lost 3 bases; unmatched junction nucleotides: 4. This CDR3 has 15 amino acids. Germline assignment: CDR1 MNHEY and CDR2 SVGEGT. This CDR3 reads CASSPGTSGSYEQYF. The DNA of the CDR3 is TGTGCCAGCAGCCCTGGGACTAGCGGGAGCTACGAGCAGTACTTC.

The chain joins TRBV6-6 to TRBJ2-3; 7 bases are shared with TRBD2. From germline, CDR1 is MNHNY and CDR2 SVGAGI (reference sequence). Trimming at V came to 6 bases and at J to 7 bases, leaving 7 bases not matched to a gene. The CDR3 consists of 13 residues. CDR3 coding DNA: TGTGCCAGCAGCTCCGTCGGGGGGTATACGCAGTATTTT. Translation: CASSSVGGYTQYF.

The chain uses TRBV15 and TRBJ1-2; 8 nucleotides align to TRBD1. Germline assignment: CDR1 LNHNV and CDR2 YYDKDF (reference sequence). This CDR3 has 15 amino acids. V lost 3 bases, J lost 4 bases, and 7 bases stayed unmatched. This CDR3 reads CATSRDRVAVYGYTF. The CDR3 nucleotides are TGTGCCACCAGCAGGGACAGGGTGGCCGTCTATGGCTACACCTTC. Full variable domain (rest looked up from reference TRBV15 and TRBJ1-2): DAMVIQNPRYQVTQFGKPVTLSCSQTLNHNVMYWYQQKSSQAPKLLFHYYDKDFNNEADTPDNFQSRRPNTSFCFLDIRSPGLGDTAMYLCATSRDRVAVYGYTFGSGTRLTVV.

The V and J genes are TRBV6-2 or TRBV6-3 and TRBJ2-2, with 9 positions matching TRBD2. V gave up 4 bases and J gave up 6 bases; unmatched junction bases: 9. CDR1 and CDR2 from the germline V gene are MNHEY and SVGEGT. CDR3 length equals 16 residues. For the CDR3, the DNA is TGTGCCAGCAGTTCGAGCGGGGGGCCGGGGGCCGGGGAGCTGTTTTTT. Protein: CASSSSGGPGAGELFF.

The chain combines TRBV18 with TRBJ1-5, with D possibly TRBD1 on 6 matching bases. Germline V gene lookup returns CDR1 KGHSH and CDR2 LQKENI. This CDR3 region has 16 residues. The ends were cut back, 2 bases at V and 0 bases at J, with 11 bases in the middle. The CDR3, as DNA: TGTGCCAGCTCACCAGGCAGGGGTGATAGCAATCAGCCCCAGCATTTT. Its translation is CASSPGRGDSNQPQHF.

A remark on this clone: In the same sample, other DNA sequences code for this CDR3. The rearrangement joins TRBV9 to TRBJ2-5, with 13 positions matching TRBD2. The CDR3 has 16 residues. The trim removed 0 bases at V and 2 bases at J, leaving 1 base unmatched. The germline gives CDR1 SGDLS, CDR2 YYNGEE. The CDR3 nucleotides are TGTGCCAGCAGCGTAGGACTAGCGGGGGGACAAGAGACCCAGTACTTC. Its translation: CASSVGLAGGQETQYF.

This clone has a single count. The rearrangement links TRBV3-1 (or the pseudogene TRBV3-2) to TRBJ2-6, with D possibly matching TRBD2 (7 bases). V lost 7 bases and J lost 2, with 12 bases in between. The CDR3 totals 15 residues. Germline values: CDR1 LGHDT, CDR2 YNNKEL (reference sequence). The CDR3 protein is CASTRGAAGANVLTF. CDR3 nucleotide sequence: TGTGCCAGCACCCGGGGGGCAGCTGGGGCCAACGTCCTGACTTTC.

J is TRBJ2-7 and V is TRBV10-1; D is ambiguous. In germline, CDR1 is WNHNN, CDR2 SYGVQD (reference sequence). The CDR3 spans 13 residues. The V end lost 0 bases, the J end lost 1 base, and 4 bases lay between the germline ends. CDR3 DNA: TGCGCCAGCAGTGAGTCTTCATCCTACGAGCAGTACTTC. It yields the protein CASSESSSYEQYF.

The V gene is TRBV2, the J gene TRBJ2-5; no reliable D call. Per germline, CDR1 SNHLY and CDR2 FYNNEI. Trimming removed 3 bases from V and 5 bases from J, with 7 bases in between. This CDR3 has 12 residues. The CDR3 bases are TGTGCCAGCAGTGACGCCGCGGAGACCCAGTACTTC. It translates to CASSDAAETQYF.